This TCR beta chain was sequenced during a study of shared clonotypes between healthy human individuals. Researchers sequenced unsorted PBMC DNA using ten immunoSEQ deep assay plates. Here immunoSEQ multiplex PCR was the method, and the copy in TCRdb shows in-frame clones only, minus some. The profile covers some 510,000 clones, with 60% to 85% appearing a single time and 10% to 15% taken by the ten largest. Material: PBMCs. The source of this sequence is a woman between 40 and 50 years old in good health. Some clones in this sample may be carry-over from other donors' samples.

CDR3 bases: TGTGCCAGCTCACCGGGACAGGGTGTAATGGAGACCCAGTACTTC. Encoded protein: CASSPGQGVMETQYF. This chain uses TRBV18 with TRBJ2-5, with 9 bases matching TRBD1. From germline, CDR1 is KGHSH and CDR2 LQKENI. The V gene end was trimmed by 3 bases and the J gene end by 5 bases; junction bases not matched to a gene: 7. CDR3 length: 15 amino acids.